These T cell receptor beta chains were read from a single sample in a study of PD-1 blockade in classical Hodgkin lymphoma. TCRdb keeps only in-frame clones here, not all; method: immunoSEQ multiplex PCR. The sample includes about 89,000 clones, 90% of them seen just once. Sequences were derived from peripheral blood mononuclear cells (PBMCs), sampled before the fourth cycle of nivolumab. The receptor source for this set is a human donor with classical Hodgkin lymphoma. The CDR3 runs from the conserved cysteine through the conserved F or W. The D gene is left open where the match is weak. A row's size may be missing; if present it is once, few, many or a size class.

J | length | D | size | V | DNA | CDR3
TRBJ1-3 | 16 | - | once | TRBV18 | TGTGCCAGCTCACCGGAGTACAGTTCCTCTGGAAACACCATATATTTT | CASSPEYSSSGNTIYF
TRBJ1-6 | 15 | - | - | TRBV9 | TGTGCCAGCAGCGTATCTGGACTGGGTAATTCACCCCTCCACTTT | CASSVSGLGNSPLHF
TRBJ1-5 | 15 | - | - | TRBV28 | TGTGCCAGCAGTTTAGTCGGGGCGAGCAATCAGCCCCAGCATTTT | CASSLVGASNQPQHF
TRBJ2-1 | 13 | - | - | TRBV11-2 | - | CASSLVGTGNKFF
TRBJ2-7 | 14 | - | - | TRBV5-5 | TGTGCCAGCAGCTTGGGCACAGGGACCTACGAGCAGTACTTC | CASSLGTGTYEQYF
TRBJ2-2 | 15 | - | - | TRBV2 | TGTGCCAGCAGTGAGGAAAGGGGGAACACCGGGGAGCTGTTTTTT | CASSEERGNTGELFF
TRBJ2-1 | 16 | - | - | TRBV6-5 | TGTGCCAGCAGTTACTGGGGGTCTAGCAGAGGAAATGAGCAGTTCTTC | CASSYWGSSRGNEQFF
TRBJ2-7 | 12 | - | - | TRBV19 | TGTGCCAGTAGTATTGGGGGATACGAGCAGTACTTC | CASSIGGYEQYF
TRBJ1-5 | 15 | - | - | TRBV6-1 | TGTGCCAGCAGTGGGATGGTAGGGATGCGTCAGCCCCAGCATTTT | CASSGMVGMRQPQHF
TRBJ2-5 | 14 | - | once | TRBV9 | TGTGCCAGCAGCGTGTCGGGGGCAGGAGAGACCCAGTACTTC | CASSVSGAGETQYF
TRBJ2-2 | 16 | TRBD1 | - | TRBV5-1 | TGCGCCAGCAGCTTTGACAGGGTCCACGACACCGGGGAGCTGTTTTTT | CASSFDRVHDTGELFF